This T cell receptor (beta chain) was found in a study of T cells after posttransplantation cyclophosphamide. Busulfan-fludarabine conditioning, marrow transplant, and cyclophosphamide on days +3 and +4 were administered. This clone was picked up a small number of times. Produced via immunoSEQ multiplex PCR; TCRdb's table is partial and in-frame only. Among about 5,000 clones, about 80% were seen once, and the ten largest hold 34%. The sequences come from PBMCs, collected after allogeneic stem cell transplant with posttransplant cyclophosphamide. The origin of this receptor is a male patient between 55 and 70 years old who received an allogeneic stem cell transplant from an unrelated donor, was CMV-positive, and had no GVHD. Among the T cells, some may be from the graft donor.

The CDR3: CASRLSGFYNEQFF. CDR3 nucleotides: TGCGCCAGCAGACTCAGCGGATTCTACAATGAGCAGTTCTTC. The J gene is TRBJ2-1, the V gene TRBV10-1, with D perhaps TRBD2 (5 bases). The CDR3 covers 14 residues. From germline, CDR1 is WNHNN and CDR2 SYGVQD (reference sequence). V was cut by 6 bases and J by 3 bases, with 12 bases left in between.